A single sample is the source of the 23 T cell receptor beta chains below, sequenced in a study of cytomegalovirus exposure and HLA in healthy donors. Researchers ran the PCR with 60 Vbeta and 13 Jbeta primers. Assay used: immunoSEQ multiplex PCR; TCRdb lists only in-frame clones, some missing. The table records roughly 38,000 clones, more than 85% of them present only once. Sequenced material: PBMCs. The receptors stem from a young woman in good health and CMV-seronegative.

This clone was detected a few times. The CDR3 DNA reads TGTGCCAGCAGCCCCCGGCGGCGGGAAGCCGATGAGCAGTTCTTC. It yields the protein CASSPRRREADEQFF. The chain recombines TRBV7-2 with TRBJ2-1, with a possible D match to TRBD2 (6 bases). CDR1 and CDR2 (germline): SGHTA, FQGNSA. This CDR3 has 15 amino acids. V was trimmed by 5 bases and J by 8 bases, leaving 19 bases between them.

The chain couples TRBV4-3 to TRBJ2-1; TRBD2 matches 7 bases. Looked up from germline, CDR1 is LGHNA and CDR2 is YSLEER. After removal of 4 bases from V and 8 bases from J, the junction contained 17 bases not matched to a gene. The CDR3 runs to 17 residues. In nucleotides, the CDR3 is TGCGCCAGCAGCCGAACTACCTCACCGGGAGGTGGTGATGAGCAGTTCTTC. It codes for CASSRTTSPGGGDEQFF.

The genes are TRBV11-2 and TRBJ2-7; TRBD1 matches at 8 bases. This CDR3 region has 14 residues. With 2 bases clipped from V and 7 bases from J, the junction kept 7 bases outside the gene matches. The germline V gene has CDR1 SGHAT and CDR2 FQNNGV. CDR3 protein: CASSLLPRGLEQYF. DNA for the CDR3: TGTGCCAGCAGCTTACTTCCCAGGGGGCTTGAGCAGTACTTC.

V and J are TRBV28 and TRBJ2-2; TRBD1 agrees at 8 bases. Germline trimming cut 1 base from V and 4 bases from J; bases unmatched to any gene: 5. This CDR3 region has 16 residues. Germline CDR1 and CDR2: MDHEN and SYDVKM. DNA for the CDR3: TGTGCCAGCAGTTTATTAACGACAGGGGCCACCGGGGAGCTGTTTTTT. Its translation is CASSLLTTGATGELFF.

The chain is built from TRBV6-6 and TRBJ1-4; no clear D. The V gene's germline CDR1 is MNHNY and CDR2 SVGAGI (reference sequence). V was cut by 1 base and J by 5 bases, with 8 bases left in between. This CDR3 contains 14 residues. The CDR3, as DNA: TGTGCCAGCAGTTACTTGGCGGGGAATGAAAAACTGTTTTTT. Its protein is CASSYLAGNEKLFF.

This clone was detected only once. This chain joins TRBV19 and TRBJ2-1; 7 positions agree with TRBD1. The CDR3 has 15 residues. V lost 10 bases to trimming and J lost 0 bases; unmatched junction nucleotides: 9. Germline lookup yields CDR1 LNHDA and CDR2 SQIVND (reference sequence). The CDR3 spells CATKSTGSSYNEQFF. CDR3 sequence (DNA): TGTGCCACTAAATCGACAGGGAGCTCCTACAATGAGCAGTTCTTC.

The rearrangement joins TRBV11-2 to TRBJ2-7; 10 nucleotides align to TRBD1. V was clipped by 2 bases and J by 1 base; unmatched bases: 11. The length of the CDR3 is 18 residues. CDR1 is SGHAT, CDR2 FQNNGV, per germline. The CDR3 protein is CASSLSRDRGPRSYEQYF. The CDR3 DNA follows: TGTGCCAGCAGCTTAAGTAGGGACAGGGGACCTAGATCCTACGAGCAGTACTTC.

The CDR3: CAWSPPPRGYEQFF. CDR3 nucleotide sequence: TGTGCCTGGAGTCCTCCACCTAGGGGATATGAGCAGTTCTTC. The chain couples TRBV30 to TRBJ2-1; D possibly corresponds to TRBD1 (5 bases). Germline assignment: CDR1 GTSNPN and CDR2 SVGIG (reference sequence). This CDR3 region has 14 residues. V lost 2 bases to trimming and J lost 8 bases, with 16 bases between them.

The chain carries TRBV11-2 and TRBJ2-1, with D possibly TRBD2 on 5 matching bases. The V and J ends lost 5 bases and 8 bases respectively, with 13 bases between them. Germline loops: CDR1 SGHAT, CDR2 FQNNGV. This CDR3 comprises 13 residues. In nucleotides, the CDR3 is TGTGCCAGCAGCCCGCTCACTAGGGATGAGCAGTTCTTC. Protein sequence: CASSPLTRDEQFF.

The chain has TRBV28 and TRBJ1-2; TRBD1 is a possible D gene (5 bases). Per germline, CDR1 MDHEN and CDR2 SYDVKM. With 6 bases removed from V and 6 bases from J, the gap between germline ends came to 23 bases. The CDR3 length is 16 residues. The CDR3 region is CASRPDSYGFEDGYTF. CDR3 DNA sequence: TGTGCCAGCAGACCTGACAGCTACGGTTTTGAGGATGGCTACACCTTC.

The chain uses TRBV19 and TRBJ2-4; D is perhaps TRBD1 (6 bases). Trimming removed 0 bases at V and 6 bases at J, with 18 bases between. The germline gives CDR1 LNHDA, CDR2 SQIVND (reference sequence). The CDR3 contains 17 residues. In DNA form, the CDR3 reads TGTGCCAGTAGTATAGATCGTACAGGGAACCTCCCAAACATTCAGTACTTC. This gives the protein CASSIDRTGNLPNIQYF.

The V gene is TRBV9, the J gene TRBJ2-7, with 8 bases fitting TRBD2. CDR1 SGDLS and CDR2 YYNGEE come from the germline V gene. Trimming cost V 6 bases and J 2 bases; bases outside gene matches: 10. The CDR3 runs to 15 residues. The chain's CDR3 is CASTLGSGTTYEQYF. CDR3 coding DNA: TGTGCCAGCACCCTGGGTAGCGGGACCACCTACGAGCAGTACTTC.

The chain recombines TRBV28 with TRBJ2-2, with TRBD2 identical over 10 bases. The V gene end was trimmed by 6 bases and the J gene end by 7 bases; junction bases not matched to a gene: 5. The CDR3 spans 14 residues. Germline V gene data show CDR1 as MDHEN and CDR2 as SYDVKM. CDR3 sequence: CASRPGLAIGELFF. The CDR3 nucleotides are TGTGCCAGCAGACCGGGACTAGCGATCGGGGAGCTGTTTTTT.

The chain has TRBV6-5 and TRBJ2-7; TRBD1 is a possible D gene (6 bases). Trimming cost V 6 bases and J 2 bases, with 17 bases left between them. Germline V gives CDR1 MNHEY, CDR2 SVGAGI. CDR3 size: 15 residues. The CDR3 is CASREPGHNPYEQYF. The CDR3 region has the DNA TGTGCCAGCAGGGAGCCGGGACACAACCCCTACGAGCAGTACTTC.

DNA for the CDR3: TGTGCCAGCGCGGAGGGTCGGGGTGAAAAACTGTTTTTT. It specifies CASAEGRGEKLFF. The chain links TRBV18 to TRBJ1-4; D gene ambiguous. The CDR3 consists of 13 residues. From germline, CDR1 is KGHSH and CDR2 LQKENI. V was trimmed by 8 bases and J by 7 bases, leaving 14 bases between them.

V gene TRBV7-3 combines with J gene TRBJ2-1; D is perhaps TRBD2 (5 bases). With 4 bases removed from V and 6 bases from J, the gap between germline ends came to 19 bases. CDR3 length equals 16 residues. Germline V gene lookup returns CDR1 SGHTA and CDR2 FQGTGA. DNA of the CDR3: TGTGCCAGCAGCTCCTTGGGCGCCCCAGAGGGCAATGAGCAGTTCTTC. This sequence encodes CASSSLGAPEGNEQFF. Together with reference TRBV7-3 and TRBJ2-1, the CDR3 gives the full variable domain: GAGVSQTPSNKVTEKGKYVELRCDPISGHTALYWYRQSLGQGPEFLIYFQGTGAADDSGLPNDRFFAVRPEGSVSTLKIQRTERGDSAVYLCASSSLGAPEGNEQFFGPGTRLTVL.

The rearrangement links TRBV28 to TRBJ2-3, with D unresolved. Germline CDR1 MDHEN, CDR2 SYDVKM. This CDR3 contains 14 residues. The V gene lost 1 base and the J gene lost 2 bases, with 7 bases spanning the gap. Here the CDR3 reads CASSLSRFTDTQYF. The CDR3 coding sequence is TGTGCCAGCAGTTTATCCAGATTCACAGATACGCAGTATTTT.

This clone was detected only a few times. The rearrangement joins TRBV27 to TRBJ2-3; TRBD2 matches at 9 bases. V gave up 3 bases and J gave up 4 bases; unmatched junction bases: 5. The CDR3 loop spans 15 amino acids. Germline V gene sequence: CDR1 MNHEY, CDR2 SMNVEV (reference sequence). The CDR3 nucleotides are TGTGCCAGCAGTTTCGGGCTAGCGGGATCAGATACGCAGTATTTT. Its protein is CASSFGLAGSDTQYF.

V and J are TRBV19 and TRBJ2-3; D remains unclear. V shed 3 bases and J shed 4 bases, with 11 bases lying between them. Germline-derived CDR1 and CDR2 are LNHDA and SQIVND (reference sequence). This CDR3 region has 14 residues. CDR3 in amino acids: CASSIGPPPDTQYF. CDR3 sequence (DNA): TGTGCCAGTAGTATTGGCCCCCCGCCAGATACGCAGTATTTT.

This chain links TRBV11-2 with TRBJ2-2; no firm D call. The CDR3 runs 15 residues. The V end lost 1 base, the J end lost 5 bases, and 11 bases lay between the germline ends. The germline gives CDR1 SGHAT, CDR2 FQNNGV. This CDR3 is CASSLVTARTGELFF. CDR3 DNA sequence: TGTGCCAGCAGCTTAGTAACGGCTAGAACCGGGGAGCTGTTTTTT.

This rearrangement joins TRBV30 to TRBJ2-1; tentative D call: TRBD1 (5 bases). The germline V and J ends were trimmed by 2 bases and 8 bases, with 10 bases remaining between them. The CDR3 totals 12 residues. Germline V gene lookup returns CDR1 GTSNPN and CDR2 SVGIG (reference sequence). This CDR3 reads CAWSPTGYEQFF. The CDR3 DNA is TGTGCCTGGAGTCCCACAGGATATGAGCAGTTCTTC. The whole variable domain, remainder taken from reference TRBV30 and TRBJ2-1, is SQTIHQWPATLVQPVGSPLSLECTVEGTSNPNLYWYRQAAGRGLQLLFYSVGIGQISSEVPQNLSASRPQDRQFILSSKKLLLSDSGFYLCAWSPTGYEQFFGPGTRLTVL.

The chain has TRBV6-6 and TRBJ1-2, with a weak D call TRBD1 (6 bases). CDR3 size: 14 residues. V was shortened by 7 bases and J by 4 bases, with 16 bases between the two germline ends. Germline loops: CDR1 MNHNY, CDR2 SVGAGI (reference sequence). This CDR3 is CASITGPISYGYTF. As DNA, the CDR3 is TGTGCCAGCATTACAGGGCCAATTTCCTATGGCTACACCTTC.

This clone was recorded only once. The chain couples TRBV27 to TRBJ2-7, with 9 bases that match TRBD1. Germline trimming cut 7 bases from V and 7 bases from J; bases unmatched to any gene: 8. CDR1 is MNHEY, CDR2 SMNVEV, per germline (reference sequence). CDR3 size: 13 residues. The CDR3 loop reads CASNTGTGYEQYF. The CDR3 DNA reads TGTGCCAGCAATACCGGGACAGGGTATGAGCAGTACTTC.